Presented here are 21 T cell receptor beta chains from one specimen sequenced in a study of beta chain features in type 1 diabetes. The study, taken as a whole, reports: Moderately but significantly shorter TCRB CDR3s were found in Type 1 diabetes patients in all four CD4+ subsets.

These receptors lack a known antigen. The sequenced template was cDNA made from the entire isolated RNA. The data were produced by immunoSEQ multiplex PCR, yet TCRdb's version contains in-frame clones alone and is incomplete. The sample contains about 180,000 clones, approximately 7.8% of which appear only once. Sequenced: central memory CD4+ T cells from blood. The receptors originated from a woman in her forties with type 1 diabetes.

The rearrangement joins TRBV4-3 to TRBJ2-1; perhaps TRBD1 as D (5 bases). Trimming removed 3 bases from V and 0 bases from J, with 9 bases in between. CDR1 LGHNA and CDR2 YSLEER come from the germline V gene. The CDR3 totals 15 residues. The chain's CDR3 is CASSQGRGSYNEQFF. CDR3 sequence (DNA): TGCGCCAGCAGCCAGGGAAGGGGCTCCTACAATGAGCAGTTCTTC.

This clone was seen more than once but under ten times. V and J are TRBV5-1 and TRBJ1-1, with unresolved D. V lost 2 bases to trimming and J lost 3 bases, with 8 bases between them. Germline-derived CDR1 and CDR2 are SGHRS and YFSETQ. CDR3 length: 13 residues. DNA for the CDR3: TGCGCCAGCAGCTTCCGGAGCGACACTGAAGCTTTCTTT. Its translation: CASSFRSDTEAFF.

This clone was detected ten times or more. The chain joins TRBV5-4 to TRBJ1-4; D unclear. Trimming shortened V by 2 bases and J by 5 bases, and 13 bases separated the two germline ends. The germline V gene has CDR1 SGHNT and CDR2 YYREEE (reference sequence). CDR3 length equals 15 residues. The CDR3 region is CASSLSSQANEKLFF. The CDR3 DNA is TGTGCCAGCAGCTTATCGAGTCAGGCAAATGAAAAACTGTTTTTT.

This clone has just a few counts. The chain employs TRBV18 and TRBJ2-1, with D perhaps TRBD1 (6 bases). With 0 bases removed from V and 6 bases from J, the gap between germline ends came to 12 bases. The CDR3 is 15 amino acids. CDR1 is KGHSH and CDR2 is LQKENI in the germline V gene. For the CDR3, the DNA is TGTGCCAGCTCACCACCAGCACAGGGTATCAATGAGCAGTTCTTC. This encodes CASSPPAQGINEQFF.

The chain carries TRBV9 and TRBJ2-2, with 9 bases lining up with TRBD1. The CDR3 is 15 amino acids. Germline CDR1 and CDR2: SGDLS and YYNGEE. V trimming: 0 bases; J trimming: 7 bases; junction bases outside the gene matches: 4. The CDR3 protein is CASSVDTGGSGELFF. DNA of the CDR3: TGTGCCAGCAGCGTAGATACAGGGGGCAGCGGGGAGCTGTTTTTT.

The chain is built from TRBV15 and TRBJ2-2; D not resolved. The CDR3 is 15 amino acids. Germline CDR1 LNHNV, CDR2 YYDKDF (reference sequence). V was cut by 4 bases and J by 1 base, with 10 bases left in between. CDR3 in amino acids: CATSMARRNTGELFF. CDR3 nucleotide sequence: TGTGCCACCAGCATGGCCCGAAGGAACACCGGGGAGCTGTTTTTT.

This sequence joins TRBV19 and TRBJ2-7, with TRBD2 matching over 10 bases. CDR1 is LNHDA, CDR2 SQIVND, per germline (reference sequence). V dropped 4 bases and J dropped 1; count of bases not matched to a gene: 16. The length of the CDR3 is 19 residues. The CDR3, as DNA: TGTGCCAGTAGTAAGGCTAGCGGGAGCAATCTAGCCGGGTCCTACGAGCAGTACTTC. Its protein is CASSKASGSNLAGSYEQYF.

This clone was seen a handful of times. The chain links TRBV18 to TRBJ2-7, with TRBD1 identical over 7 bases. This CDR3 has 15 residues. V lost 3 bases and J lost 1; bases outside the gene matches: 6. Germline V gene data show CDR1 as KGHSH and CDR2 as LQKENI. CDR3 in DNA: TGTGCCAGCTCACCCGGGACAGTTCTATCCTACGAGCAGTACTTC. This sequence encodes CASSPGTVLSYEQYF.

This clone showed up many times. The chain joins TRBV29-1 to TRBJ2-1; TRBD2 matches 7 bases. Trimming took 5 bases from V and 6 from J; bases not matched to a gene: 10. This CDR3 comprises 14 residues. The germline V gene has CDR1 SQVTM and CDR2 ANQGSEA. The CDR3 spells CSVSPGTMGNEQFF. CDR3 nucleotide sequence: TGCAGCGTTTCCCCCGGGACTATGGGCAATGAGCAGTTCTTC.

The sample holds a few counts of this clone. In DNA, the CDR3 is TGTGCCAGCAGCGTAGGAGAGGAGACGAATGAGCAGTTCTTC. This sequence encodes CASSVGEETNEQFF. The genes are TRBV9 and TRBJ2-1; D is uncertain. The CDR3 consists of 14 residues. V was pared by 0 bases and J by 7 bases, with 11 bases between. Germline CDR1 reads SGDLS; CDR2 reads YYNGEE.

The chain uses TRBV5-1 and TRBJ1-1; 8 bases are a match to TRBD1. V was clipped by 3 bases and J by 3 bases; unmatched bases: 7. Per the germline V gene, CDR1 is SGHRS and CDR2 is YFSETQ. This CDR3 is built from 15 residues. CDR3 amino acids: CASSYRTGSDTEAFF. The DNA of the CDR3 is TGCGCCAGCAGCTACAGGACAGGGTCAGACACTGAAGCTTTCTTT.

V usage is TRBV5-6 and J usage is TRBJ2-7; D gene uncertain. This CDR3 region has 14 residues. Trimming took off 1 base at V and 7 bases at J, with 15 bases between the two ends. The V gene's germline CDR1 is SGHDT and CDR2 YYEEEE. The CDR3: CASSLRSGGGEQYF. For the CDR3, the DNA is TGTGCCAGCAGCTTGAGGTCCGGCGGTGGGGAGCAGTACTTC. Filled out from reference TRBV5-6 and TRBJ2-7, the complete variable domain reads DAGVTQSPTHLIKTRGQQVTLRCSPKSGHDTVSWYQQALGQGPQFIFQYYEEEERQRGNFPDRFSGHQFPNYSSELNVNALLLGDSALYLCASSLRSGGGEQYFGPGTRLTVT.

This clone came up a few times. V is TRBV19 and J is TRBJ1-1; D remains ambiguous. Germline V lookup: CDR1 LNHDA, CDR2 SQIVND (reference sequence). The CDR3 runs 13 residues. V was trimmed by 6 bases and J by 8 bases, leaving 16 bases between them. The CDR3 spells CASSRSTRTEAFF. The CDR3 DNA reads TGTGCCAGTAGCCGCTCAACTAGGACCGAAGCTTTCTTT.

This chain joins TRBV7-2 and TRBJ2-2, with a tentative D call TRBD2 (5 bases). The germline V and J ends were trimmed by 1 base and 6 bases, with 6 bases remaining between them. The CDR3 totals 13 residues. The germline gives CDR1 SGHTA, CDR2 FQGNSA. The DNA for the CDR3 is TGTGCCAGCAGCTTAGGGCGGGCCGGGGAGCTGTTTTTT. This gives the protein CASSLGRAGELFF.

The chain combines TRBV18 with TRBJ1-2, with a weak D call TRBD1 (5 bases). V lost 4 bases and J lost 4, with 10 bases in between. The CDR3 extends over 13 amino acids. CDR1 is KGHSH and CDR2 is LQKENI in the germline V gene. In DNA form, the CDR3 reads TGTGCCAGCTCACTAGACAGAAGCTATGGCTACACCTTC. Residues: CASSLDRSYGYTF.

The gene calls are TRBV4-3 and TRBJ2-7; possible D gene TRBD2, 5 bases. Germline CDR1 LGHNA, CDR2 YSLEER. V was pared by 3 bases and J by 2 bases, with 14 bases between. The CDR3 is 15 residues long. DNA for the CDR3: TGCGCCAGCAGCCAGGAGGCCCCTGGGCCCTACGAGCAGTACTTC. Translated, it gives CASSQEAPGPYEQYF.

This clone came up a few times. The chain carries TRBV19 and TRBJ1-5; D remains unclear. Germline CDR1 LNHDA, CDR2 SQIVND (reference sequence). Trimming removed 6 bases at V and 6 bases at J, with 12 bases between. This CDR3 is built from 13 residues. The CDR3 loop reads CASSLGRGQPQHF. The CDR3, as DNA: TGTGCCAGTAGCCTCGGACGGGGTCAGCCCCAGCATTTT.

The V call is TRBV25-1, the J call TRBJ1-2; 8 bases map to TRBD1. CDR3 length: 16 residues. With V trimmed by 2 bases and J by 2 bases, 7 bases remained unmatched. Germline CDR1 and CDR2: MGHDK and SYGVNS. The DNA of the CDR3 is TGTGCCAGCAGTGAACACAGGGGGAATGTGAACTATGGCTACACCTTC. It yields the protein CASSEHRGNVNYGYTF.

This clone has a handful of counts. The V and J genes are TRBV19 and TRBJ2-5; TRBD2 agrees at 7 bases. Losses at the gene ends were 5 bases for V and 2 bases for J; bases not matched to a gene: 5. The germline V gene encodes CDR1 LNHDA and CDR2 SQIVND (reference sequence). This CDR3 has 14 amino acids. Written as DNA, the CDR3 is TGTGCCAGTAGTCCCGGGGGGATACAAGAGACCCAGTACTTC. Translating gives CASSPGGIQETQYF.

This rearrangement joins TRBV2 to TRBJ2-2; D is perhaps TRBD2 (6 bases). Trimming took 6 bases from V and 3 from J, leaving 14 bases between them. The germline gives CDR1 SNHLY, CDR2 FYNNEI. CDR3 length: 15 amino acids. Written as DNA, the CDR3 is TGTGCCAGCAGCCTAGGAGGGAGCGACACCGGGGAGCTGTTTTTT. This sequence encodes CASSLGGSDTGELFF.

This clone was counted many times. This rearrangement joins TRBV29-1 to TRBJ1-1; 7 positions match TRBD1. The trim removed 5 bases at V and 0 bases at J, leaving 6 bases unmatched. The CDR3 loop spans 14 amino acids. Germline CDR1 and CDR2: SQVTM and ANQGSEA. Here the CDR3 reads CSVWDSLMNTEAFF. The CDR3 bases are TGCAGCGTTTGGGACAGCCTCATGAACACTGAAGCTTTCTTT.